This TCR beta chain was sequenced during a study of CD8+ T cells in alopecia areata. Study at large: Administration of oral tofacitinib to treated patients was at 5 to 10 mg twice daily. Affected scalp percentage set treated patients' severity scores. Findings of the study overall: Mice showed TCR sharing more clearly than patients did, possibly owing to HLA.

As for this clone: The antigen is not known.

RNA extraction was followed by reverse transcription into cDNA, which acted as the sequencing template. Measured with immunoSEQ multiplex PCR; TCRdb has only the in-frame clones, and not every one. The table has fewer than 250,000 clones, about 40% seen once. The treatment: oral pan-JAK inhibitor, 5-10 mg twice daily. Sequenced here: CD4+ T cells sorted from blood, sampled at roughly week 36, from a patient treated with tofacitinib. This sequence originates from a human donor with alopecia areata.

Written as DNA, the CDR3 is TGTGCCAGCAGCTTAGGGACTAGCGGCGCGACCCAGTACTTC. This codes for CASSLGTSGATQYF. The rearrangement links TRBV7-2 to TRBJ2-5; the match to TRBD2 covers 10 bases. CDR1 and CDR2 (germline): SGHTA, FQGNSA. V lost 1 base and J lost 7; bases outside the gene matches: 3. CDR3 size: 14 residues.